This T cell receptor beta chain was retrieved from a study of T-cell memory formation after mild COVID-19. Overall study context: Across donors, TCR clusters were largely donor specific. Overall study findings and caveats: CM and EM subsets held most contracting CD4+ clones; EMRA held CD8+ ones. Day 15 to 85 contracting clones showed balanced CD4/CD8; later expanders leaned CD4+.

Researchers used 5'RACE with constant-segment primers to make TCR alpha and TCR beta cDNA libraries that carry sample barcodes and UMIs. From the 5' RACE reads, TCRdb called clonotypes with MiXCR, one entry per CDR3 protein. Of 200,000 to 250,000 distinct CDR3 sequences listed, roughly a tenth were seen once; the top ten hold around 21%. The table lists this clonotype with a few counts. What it binds is unknown. This TCR derives from a man between 18 and 29 years old who had mild COVID-19 (a few samples of this study predate the infection). Cell type and time point are not known. Sequencing was carried out using PBMCs or a T cell subset sorted from them (not recorded which).

As DNA, the CDR3 is TGCGCCAGCAGCCAAGAACTGACTAGCGGGACCTACAATGAGCAGTTCTTC. It codes for CASSQELTSGTYNEQFF. This chain joins TRBV4-3 and TRBJ2-1; 11 positions agree with TRBD2. V was clipped by 0 bases and J by 2 bases; unmatched bases: 3. Germline CDR1 LGHNA, CDR2 YSLEER. The CDR3 runs to 17 residues.